This T cell receptor beta chain was retrieved from a study of T cell responses to AZD1222 COVID-19 vaccine. CDR1 and CDR2 from the germline V gene are SGHDT and YYEEEE. V was trimmed by 1 base and J by 5 bases, leaving 15 bases between them. The CDR3 length is 15 residues. Profiled with immunoSEQ multiplex PCR; TCRdb holds only in-frame clones, not every one. The repertoire consists of 90,000 to 150,000 clones, with 80% to 95% occurring once and the leading ten covering under 4.5%. This TCR came from an adult who received the MenACWY meningococcal vaccine as a control. J is TRBJ1-1 and V is TRBV5-6; no firm D call. The specimen comprised peripheral blood, sampled 28 days after the second dose of the MenACWY control vaccine. CDR3 coding DNA: TGTGCCAGCAGCTTGTTACAGAATTTTAAGACTGAAGCTTTCTTT. As protein: CASSLLQNFKTEAFF.